This is a list of T cell receptor beta chains from one sample in a study of T cells after yellow fever vaccination. TCRdb analysed the 5' RACE reads with MiXCR anew, one entry per CDR3 protein. The sample lists 300,000 to 450,000 distinct CDR3 sequences; roughly 6.2% were seen once. Source: PBMCs, taken 5 days after the yellow fever booster vaccination. All receptors derive from a young man who received the YFV17D yellow fever vaccine. Each CDR3 is given with its conserved first and last residue. Each record gives: J gene, V gene, CDR3 protein.

J gene: TRBJ2-1
V gene: TRBV5-1
CDR3 protein: CASTGQVYNEQFF

J gene: TRBJ2-1
V gene: TRBV18
CDR3 protein: CASSPVAGQYNEQFF

J gene: TRBJ1-1
V gene: TRBV3-1
CDR3 protein: CASSQEQTNTEAFF

J gene: TRBJ2-1
V gene: TRBV18
CDR3 protein: CASSPSLGLYNEQFF

J gene: TRBJ2-7
V gene: TRBV27
CDR3 protein: CASSPISGSIYEQYF

J gene: TRBJ2-5
V gene: TRBV15
CDR3 protein: CATSRFSGRAETQYF

J gene: TRBJ2-5
V gene: TRBV9
CDR3 protein: CASSSAGTSRQETQYF

J gene: TRBJ2-7
V gene: TRBV7-2
CDR3 protein: CASSRPGLAGYEQYF

J gene: TRBJ2-5
V gene: TRBV6-5
CDR3 protein: CASSNTGETQYF

J gene: TRBJ1-1
V gene: TRBV5-1
CDR3 protein: CASSREPGTEAFF

J gene: TRBJ2-1
V gene: TRBV9
CDR3 protein: CASSAPGAVRGHEQFF

J gene: TRBJ2-7
V gene: TRBV7-2
CDR3 protein: CASSLSGGGYEQYF

J gene: TRBJ1-4
V gene: TRBV5-1
CDR3 protein: CASSLQPSNEKLFF

J gene: TRBJ2-7
V gene: TRBV28
CDR3 protein: CASSFSAPYEQYF

J gene: TRBJ2-7
V gene: TRBV7-6
CDR3 protein: CASSLDALAEQYF

J gene: TRBJ2-1
V gene: TRBV28
CDR3 protein: CASSSPAGLAGNQFF

J gene: TRBJ2-3
V gene: TRBV20-1
CDR3 protein: CSGGLLAGGADTQYF

J gene: TRBJ2-2
V gene: TRBV19
CDR3 protein: CASRGGAGNHRELFF

J gene: TRBJ2-2
V gene: TRBV28
CDR3 protein: CASSLPGQGFVGELFF

J gene: TRBJ2-5
V gene: TRBV12-3/TRBV12-4
CDR3 protein: CASSPLRVQETQYF

J gene: TRBJ2-3
V gene: TRBV9
CDR3 protein: CASSIGTSGAMTQYF

J gene: TRBJ2-5
V gene: TRBV7-6
CDR3 protein: CASRPTLAAFTFQETQYF

J gene: TRBJ2-5
V gene: TRBV29-1
CDR3 protein: CSAGTSGYQETQYF

J gene: TRBJ2-1
V gene: TRBV29-1
CDR3 protein: CSVEMGSTGYEQFF

J gene: TRBJ1-2
V gene: TRBV12-3/TRBV12-4
CDR3 protein: CASSPSGQGNYGYTF

J gene: TRBJ1-6
V gene: TRBV27
CDR3 protein: CASGFSPHNSPLHF

J gene: TRBJ1-2
V gene: TRBV29-1
CDR3 protein: CSVWRDPPIQGGYTF

J gene: TRBJ2-1
V gene: TRBV5-1
CDR3 protein: CASSSRTSTYNEQFF

J gene: TRBJ2-1
V gene: TRBV29-1
CDR3 protein: CSAEQSGIGNEQFF

J gene: TRBJ2-7
V gene: TRBV20-1
CDR3 protein: CSARSNRDYHTGGSYEQYF

J gene: TRBJ2-1
V gene: TRBV20-1
CDR3 protein: CSARRWTSGYNEQFF

J gene: TRBJ2-2
V gene: TRBV3-1
CDR3 protein: CASRPGLASSGELFF

J gene: TRBJ2-7
V gene: TRBV19
CDR3 protein: CATMRRDTYEQYF

J gene: TRBJ2-1
V gene: TRBV19
CDR3 protein: CASSIAPEGARQFF

J gene: TRBJ1-3
V gene: TRBV18
CDR3 protein: CASSLDRRSSGNTIYF

J gene: TRBJ2-1
V gene: TRBV5-1
CDR3 protein: CASSPGGLGLGEQFF

J gene: TRBJ2-7
V gene: TRBV4-3
CDR3 protein: CASSLGLRTDSYEQYF

J gene: TRBJ2-7
V gene: TRBV7-2
CDR3 protein: CASSLVGGAGSPYEQYF

J gene: TRBJ2-1
V gene: TRBV5-1
CDR3 protein: CASTRTGDPYEQFF

J gene: TRBJ2-5
V gene: TRBV6-5
CDR3 protein: CASSKLDHQETQYF

J gene: TRBJ2-5
V gene: TRBV7-2
CDR3 protein: CASSLRNPETQYF

J gene: TRBJ2-5
V gene: TRBV20-1
CDR3 protein: CSARDTRQGEETQYF

J gene: TRBJ2-4
V gene: TRBV27
CDR3 protein: CASSLSGLENIQYF

J gene: TRBJ1-5
V gene: TRBV20-1
CDR3 protein: CSARDQGVPGPQPQHF

J gene: TRBJ2-7
V gene: TRBV12-3/TRBV12-4
CDR3 protein: CASSLSGLGKEYF

J gene: TRBJ2-7
V gene: TRBV20-1
CDR3 protein: CSTGLAGGAYEQYF

J gene: TRBJ2-2
V gene: TRBV28
CDR3 protein: CASGFGGANTGELFF

J gene: TRBJ2-1
V gene: TRBV20-1
CDR3 protein: CSTPNRNNEQFF

J gene: TRBJ2-3
V gene: TRBV27
CDR3 protein: CASTHGGQGTDTQYF

J gene: TRBJ2-6
V gene: TRBV19
CDR3 protein: CASTVSGTLSGANVLTF

J gene: TRBJ2-5
V gene: TRBV6-1
CDR3 protein: CASTSVAGAAETQYF

J gene: TRBJ1-1
V gene: TRBV4-2
CDR3 protein: CASSQAPSRRDTEAFF

J gene: TRBJ2-7
V gene: TRBV20-1
CDR3 protein: CSAGDYEQYF

J gene: TRBJ1-5
V gene: TRBV2
CDR3 protein: CASSGMDYQPQHF